A selection of T cell receptor beta chains follows, all from one sample in a study of prognosis after radiotherapy for stage I lung cancer. TCRdb itself ran the multiplex PCR reads through MiXCR, one entry per CDR3 protein. The sample lists 20,000 to 30,000 distinct CDR3 sequences, around 43% occurring once. The sample was PBMCs, taken before or after stereotactic body radiation therapy (not recorded which). The receptors stem from a donor older than 45 with non-small cell lung cancer. Both conserved end residues are part of each CDR3. The order of the fields is J gene, clone size, D gene, V gene, CDR3 protein, CDR3 DNA. D genes are given only for firm matches. Clone sizes are given selectively: once, few, many, or a class where the clone is expanded.

j_call: TRBJ2-1; clone_size: many; d_call: -; v_call: TRBV7-8; cdr3_aa: CASSLSGASHEQFF; cdr3_nt: TGTGCCAGCAGCTTATCCGGTGCCAGCCATGAGCAGTTCTTC
j_call: TRBJ2-1; clone_size: -; d_call: TRBD2; v_call: TRBV29-1; cdr3_aa: CSAQWFVGGRNNEQFF; cdr3_nt: TGCAGCGCCCAATGGTTTGTGGGAGGGCGCAACAATGAGCAGTTCTTC
j_call: TRBJ2-5; clone_size: many; d_call: TRBD2; v_call: TRBV24-1; cdr3_aa: CATSDQTSGGGQETQYF; cdr3_nt: TGTGCCACCAGTGATCAGACTAGCGGGGGGGGCCAAGAGACCCAGTACTTC
j_call: TRBJ2-7; clone_size: -; d_call: TRBD2; v_call: TRBV7-2; cdr3_aa: CASSLSMRGLAGGNEQYF; cdr3_nt: TGTGCCAGCAGCCTATCGATGAGGGGACTAGCGGGAGGGAACGAGCAGTACTTC
j_call: TRBJ1-5; clone_size: -; d_call: -; v_call: TRBV19; cdr3_aa: CASSINPRMSQPQHF; cdr3_nt: TGTGCCAGTAGTATCAACCCAAGGATGAGTCAGCCCCAGCATTTT
j_call: TRBJ2-5; clone_size: many; d_call: TRBD2; v_call: TRBV6-1; cdr3_aa: CASSDLSSGGGQETQYF; cdr3_nt: TGTGCCAGCAGTGACCTCTCTAGCGGGGGGGGCCAAGAGACCCAGTACTTC
j_call: TRBJ2-3; clone_size: many; d_call: -; v_call: TRBV15; cdr3_aa: CATSNQDSPATQYF; cdr3_nt: TGTGCCACCAGCAACCAGGACAGCCCCGCCACGCAGTATTTT
j_call: TRBJ2-5; clone_size: many; d_call: TRBD1; v_call: TRBV29-1; cdr3_aa: CSVDRGQETQYF; cdr3_nt: TGCAGCGTTGACAGGGGGCAAGAGACCCAGTACTTC
j_call: TRBJ1-4; clone_size: many; d_call: -; v_call: TRBV13; cdr3_aa: CASSARQPPNEKLFF; cdr3_nt: TGTGCCAGCAGCGCCCGACAGCCTCCTAATGAAAAACTGTTTTTT
j_call: TRBJ2-7; clone_size: -; d_call: -; v_call: TRBV6-1; cdr3_aa: CSSSPPRQNEQYF; cdr3_nt: TGTTCCAGCAGCCCCCCGCGGCAGAACGAGCAGTACTTC
j_call: TRBJ1-2; clone_size: many; d_call: TRBD1; v_call: TRBV7-2; cdr3_aa: CASSARTGNYGYTF; cdr3_nt: TGTGCCAGCAGCGCTCGGACAGGGAACTATGGCTACACCTTC
j_call: TRBJ2-3; clone_size: -; d_call: -; v_call: TRBV7-2; cdr3_aa: CASSSAVTDTQYF; cdr3_nt: TGTGCCAGCAGCTCCGCGGTAACAGATACGCAGTATTTT
j_call: TRBJ2-7; clone_size: many; d_call: -; v_call: TRBV30; cdr3_aa: CAWSRAFDEQYF; cdr3_nt: TGTGCCTGGAGCCGAGCCTTTGACGAGCAGTACTTC
j_call: TRBJ1-1; clone_size: many; d_call: -; v_call: TRBV11-2; cdr3_aa: CASSLDRGNTEAFF; cdr3_nt: TGTGCCAGCAGCTTAGATAGGGGGAACACTGAAGCTTTCTTT
j_call: TRBJ2-5; clone_size: many; d_call: TRBD2; v_call: TRBV7-8; cdr3_aa: CASSGTSGDQETQYF; cdr3_nt: TGTGCCAGCAGCGGTACTAGCGGGGACCAAGAGACCCAGTACTTC
j_call: TRBJ2-1; clone_size: once; d_call: -; v_call: TRBV7-8; cdr3_aa: CASSHRTSWEQFF; cdr3_nt: TGTGCCAGCAGCCATAGGACGTCTTGGGAGCAGTTCTTC
j_call: TRBJ2-1; clone_size: many; d_call: TRBD2; v_call: TRBV18; cdr3_aa: CASSPSLAGRDEQFF; cdr3_nt: TGTGCCAGCTCACCGTCCCTAGCGGGAAGGGATGAGCAGTTCTTC
j_call: TRBJ1-2; clone_size: many; d_call: -; v_call: TRBV12-3/TRBV12-4; cdr3_aa: CASSLGGNYGYTF; cdr3_nt: TGTGCCAGCAGTTTAGGGGGGAATTATGGCTACACCTTC
j_call: TRBJ1-1; clone_size: many; d_call: -; v_call: TRBV20-1; cdr3_aa: CSAEAPRTEAFF; cdr3_nt: TGCAGTGCTGAGGCCCCTCGGACTGAAGCTTTCTTT
j_call: TRBJ2-3; clone_size: -; d_call: -; v_call: TRBV6-9; cdr3_aa: CASSYSKAGGTDTQYF; cdr3_nt: TGTGCCAGCAGTTACTCGAAGGCAGGTGGCACAGATACGCAGTATTTT
j_call: TRBJ2-7; clone_size: many; d_call: -; v_call: TRBV11-2; cdr3_aa: CASSTDTGSFYEQYF; cdr3_nt: TGTGCCAGCAGCACCGACACGGGCTCATTCTACGAGCAGTACTTC
j_call: TRBJ1-6; clone_size: -; d_call: -; v_call: TRBV3-2; cdr3_aa: CATQGGSPLHF; cdr3_nt: TGTGCCACTCAGGGGGGCTCACCCCTCCACTTT
j_call: TRBJ1-6; clone_size: many; d_call: -; v_call: TRBV7-2; cdr3_aa: CASSSPNELPLHF; cdr3_nt: TGTGCCAGCAGCTCCCCAAATGAGTTACCCCTCCACTTT
j_call: TRBJ1-1; clone_size: many; d_call: -; v_call: TRBV20-1; cdr3_aa: CSATLPPAFF; cdr3_nt: TGCAGTGCTACCCTTCCCCCGGCTTTCTTT
j_call: TRBJ2-2; clone_size: once; d_call: -; v_call: TRBV12-3/TRBV12-4; cdr3_aa: CASSLVAVSSANTGELFF; cdr3_nt: TGTGCCAGCAGTCTCGTGGCGGTCTCGAGTGCGAACACCGGGGAGCTGTTTTTT
j_call: TRBJ2-3; clone_size: many; d_call: -; v_call: TRBV11-2; cdr3_aa: CASSSGQDTQYF; cdr3_nt: TGTGCCAGCAGCTCCGGACAGGATACGCAGTATTTT
j_call: TRBJ2-3; clone_size: many; d_call: -; v_call: TRBV14; cdr3_aa: CASSQDQVHSTDTQYF; cdr3_nt: TGTGCCAGCAGCCAAGATCAGGTACATAGCACAGATACGCAGTATTTT
j_call: TRBJ2-5; clone_size: -; d_call: -; v_call: TRBV2; cdr3_aa: CVSSELTIQETQYF; cdr3_nt: TGTGTCAGCAGTGAGCTTACTATCCAAGAGACCCAGTACTTC
j_call: TRBJ1-2; clone_size: -; d_call: TRBD1; v_call: TRBV30; cdr3_aa: CAWETGPVYGYTF; cdr3_nt: TGTGCCTGGGAGACAGGGCCCGTCTATGGCTACACCTTC
j_call: TRBJ2-7; clone_size: many; d_call: -; v_call: TRBV7-6; cdr3_aa: CASSPGMGYEQYF; cdr3_nt: TGTGCCAGCAGCCCGGGGATGGGGTACGAGCAGTACTTC
j_call: TRBJ2-1; clone_size: -; d_call: -; v_call: TRBV6-8; cdr3_aa: CASGWGPRDEQFF; cdr3_nt: TGTGCCAGCGGGTGGGGGCCTAGGGATGAGCAGTTCTTC
j_call: TRBJ2-1; clone_size: many; d_call: TRBD2; v_call: TRBV20-1; cdr3_aa: CSARARAGTYNEQFF; cdr3_nt: TGCAGTGCTAGGGCCCGAGCGGGAACCTACAATGAGCAGTTCTTC
j_call: TRBJ1-5; clone_size: -; d_call: -; v_call: TRBV28; cdr3_aa: CASTLDAVGGQPQHF; cdr3_nt: TGTGCCAGCACCCTCGATGCGGTAGGGGGTCAGCCCCAGCATTTT
j_call: TRBJ2-1; clone_size: many; d_call: TRBD1; v_call: TRBV14; cdr3_aa: CASSYRPGQFGNEQFF; cdr3_nt: TGTGCCAGCAGCTACAGACCGGGACAGTTTGGCAATGAGCAGTTCTTC
j_call: TRBJ2-7; clone_size: -; d_call: -; v_call: TRBV10-2; cdr3_aa: CATLQYEQYF; cdr3_nt: TGCGCCACGTTACAGTACGAGCAGTACTTC
j_call: TRBJ1-6; clone_size: -; d_call: -; v_call: TRBV6-1; cdr3_aa: CASTRDTSGNSPLHF; cdr3_nt: TGTGCCAGCACCCGGGACACATCAGGCAATTCACCCCTCCACTTT
j_call: TRBJ2-3; clone_size: many; d_call: -; v_call: TRBV6-1; cdr3_aa: CATRGAGADTQYF; cdr3_nt: TGTGCCACCCGGGGTGCCGGGGCAGATACGCAGTATTTT
j_call: TRBJ2-3; clone_size: -; d_call: TRBD2; v_call: TRBV12-5; cdr3_aa: CASGLSRTSGNTQYF; cdr3_nt: TGTGCTAGTGGTTTGTCCCGGACTAGCGGTAATACGCAGTATTTT
j_call: TRBJ1-4; clone_size: many; d_call: -; v_call: TRBV19; cdr3_aa: CASTGTANEKLFF; cdr3_nt: TGTGCCAGTACCGGGACCGCAAATGAAAAACTGTTTTTT
j_call: TRBJ1-2; clone_size: few; d_call: -; v_call: TRBV29-1; cdr3_aa: CSTLHDDGYTF; cdr3_nt: TGCAGCACTCTCCACGACGATGGCTACACCTTC
j_call: TRBJ2-7; clone_size: many; d_call: -; v_call: TRBV6-1; cdr3_aa: CASSEANSEQYF; cdr3_nt: TGTGCCAGCAGTGAAGCGAACAGCGAGCAGTACTTC
j_call: TRBJ2-5; clone_size: -; d_call: TRBD2; v_call: TRBV3-1; cdr3_aa: CSSSPPHGTSIVGQETQYF; cdr3_nt: TGTTCCAGCAGCCCCCCACACGGGACTAGTATAGTAGGCCAAGAGACCCAGTACTTC
j_call: TRBJ1-2; clone_size: -; d_call: -; v_call: TRBV7-2; cdr3_aa: CASSIQGEANHGYTF; cdr3_nt: TGTGCCAGCAGCATTCAGGGTGAGGCCAACCATGGCTACACCTTC
j_call: TRBJ2-2; clone_size: many; d_call: -; v_call: TRBV20-1; cdr3_aa: CSAREARGAGTWTGELFF; cdr3_nt: TGCAGTGCTAGAGAGGCCCGGGGAGCGGGCACTTGGACCGGGGAGCTGTTTTTT
j_call: TRBJ2-6; clone_size: -; d_call: -; v_call: TRBV6-1; cdr3_aa: CASSPEGGGPGSNFLTF; cdr3_nt: TGTGCCAGCAGCCCTGAAGGGGGGGGGCCCGGGTCCAACTTCCTGACTTTC